This T cell receptor beta chain was documented in a study of long-term antiretroviral therapy in people with HIV. In the case of this clone: The antigen is unknown.

At the survey level, the v3.0 immunoSEQ assay was run. TCRdb keeps only in-frame clones here, not all; method: immunoSEQ multiplex PCR. The repertoire includes roughly 30,000 clones, 80% to 90% of them detected once, and approximately 3.6% sits in the top ten. It was in the United States that all participants with HIV were treated. The CDR3 length is 12 residues. With 7 bases clipped from V and 4 bases from J, the junction kept 7 bases outside the gene matches. Germline lookup yields CDR1 SQVTM and CDR2 ANQGSEA. Study results and caveats: In samples taken after ART, diversity increased but remained below transplant donor control levels. Pre-ART expanded clones dominated the repertoire at every time point. Spans of CDR3 length were tighter for HIV repertoires than for controls.

J is TRBJ2-7 and V is TRBV29-1; 7 bases fit TRBD2. This receptor was identified in a young man with HIV. The sequences come from unsorted PBMCs, collected 0.8 years before starting antiretroviral therapy. This CDR3 is CSAGGSGYEQYF. In nucleotides, the CDR3 is TGCAGCGCGGGGGGTAGCGGGTACGAGCAGTACTTC.